The source of this T cell receptor (beta chain) is a study of vaccination effects on CD4 cells after COVID-19. The wider study: The median interval between the second dose and post-vaccine sampling was 72 days.

With the ViraFEST assay, the study expanded antigen-specific CD4+ T cells using viral peptide pools, then sequenced them. Culturing for about 9 days preceded CD4+ T cell isolation. Each participant was given two doses of one vaccine (BNT162b2 or mRNA-1273). Cultures received IL-2 medium that replaced half the medium on days 3 and 7. Assay used: immunoSEQ multiplex PCR; TCRdb lists only in-frame clones, some missing. The sample carries about 33,000 clones, about four fifths recorded once. This clone was found a few times. Its antigen is as yet unknown. Notes on the study in general: Cross-reactivity with common cold coronaviruses was shown by only 1 of 255 vaccine-induced clones in healthy vaccinees. Few convalescent patients were included, and no early post-infection timepoints were sampled.

The CDR3 contains 15 residues. Looked up from germline, CDR1 is SGHTA and CDR2 is FQGNSA. Trimming stripped 1 base from V and 7 bases from J, with 11 bases between. The sequence derives from a human donor who received a COVID-19 vaccine. Some clones in this sample may be carry-over from other donors' samples. V gene TRBV7-2 combines with J gene TRBJ1-6, with D unclear. Sequences were derived from CD4+ T cells from PBMCs cultured with HCoV-NL63 spike peptides, sampled after COVID-19 vaccination. The CDR3, as DNA: TGTGCCAGCAGCTTAGAAGCGACCGAGAATTCACCCCTCCACTTT. This gives the protein CASSLEATENSPLHF.